What follows is one TCR beta chain and its context. Its antigen is not identified. These data come from a study of OX40 agonist ivuxolimab in advanced cancers. Study as a whole: Among those treated, three patients had partial responses, one with hepatocellular carcinoma and two with cutaneous melanoma. Study results and limitations: In the expanded peripheral T cells, antigen specificity was never determined.

The assay was immunoSEQ multiplex PCR, and TCRdb's table has in-frame clones only and misses some. The repertoire holds 82,000 or so clones, with 80% to 95% as singletons. Collection of blood occurred at baseline, at cycle 4 day 1, and at cycle 7 day 1. Per the germline V gene, CDR1 is MNHNS and CDR2 is SASEGT. With 3 bases removed from V and 5 bases from J, the gap between germline ends came to 11 bases. This CDR3 has 14 residues. The rearrangement links TRBV6-1 to TRBJ1-3; no clear D. The specimen comprised CD4+ or CD8+ T cells sorted from blood, sampled in a trial of the OX40 agonist ivuxolimab. The receptor's source is an adult with an advanced solid tumor such as melanoma, head and neck, liver or kidney cancer. Here the CDR3 DNA reads TGTGCCAGCAGTGATGGACTCAGGAGAAACACCATATATTTT. This codes for CASSDGLRRNTIYF.